This T cell receptor (beta chain) comes out of a study of T cell repertoires in cytomegalovirus infection. Study-wide background: TCR beta signatures that were public indicated CMV infection and matching HLA type. Regarding the study as a whole: Across the ex vivo response, the dominant clonotypes were HLA-C-restricted CMV-specific TCR beta clonotypes. CMV carriers with the relevant HLA were identified by cumulative public TCR beta family frequency.

At least ten counts were recorded for this clonotype. As yet, its antigen is unknown. TCRdb analysed the reads with MiXCR anew, one entry per CDR3 protein. The sample lists about 130,000 distinct CDR3 sequences; roughly 9% were seen once. The CDR3 sequence is 14 residues long. CDR1 LGHNT and CDR2 FRNRAP come from the germline V gene. The V end was cut by 5 bases, the J end by 8 bases, with 16 bases between. This chain links TRBV12-5 with TRBJ2-1; D gene ambiguous. The sequencing sample was made of PBMCs. The receptor was isolated from a human donor in good health (CMV status not recorded). Some clones in this sample may be carry-over from other donors' samples. This chain's CDR3 is CASGVDTLSDEQFF. DNA for the CDR3: TGTGCTAGTGGTGTAGACACCCTTTCCGATGAGCAGTTCTTC.